This T cell receptor beta chain was sequenced in a study of T cell responses to AZD1222 COVID-19 vaccine. Study-wide findings and caveats: Clonal diversity was possibly underestimated, and the donors were mostly white British, with more females. Scientists sampled the repertoires only once the peak T cell response had passed.

With respect to this clone: Its antigen is as yet unknown.

TCRdb's table, derived via immunoSEQ multiplex PCR, lists solely in-frame clones and lacks some. This sample carries approximately 140,000 clones, 94% of them seen once, and the ten largest clones take roughly 1.3%. The receptor was isolated from an adult in good health. The material sequenced was peripheral blood, taken on day 0 of AZD1222 vaccination.

The CDR3 sequence is CASSFSGSPTDTQYF. The CDR3 DNA is TGTGCCAGCAGCTTTAGCGGAAGTCCCACAGATACGCAGTATTTT. This chain uses TRBV7-6 with TRBJ2-3; D may be TRBD2 (6 bases). The V gene's germline CDR1 is SGHVS and CDR2 FNYEAQ. The V end lost 3 bases, the J end lost 2 bases, and 12 bases lay between the germline ends. The CDR3 extends over 15 amino acids.